Shown below are 8 T cell receptor beta chains from a single sample sequenced in a study of T cell responses to AZD1222 COVID-19 vaccine. Assay used: immunoSEQ multiplex PCR; TCRdb lists only in-frame clones, some missing. The sample includes roughly 55,000 clones, roughly nine tenths of them seen just once. The sample was peripheral blood, taken on day 0 of AZD1222 vaccination. The receptor set was obtained from an adult in good health.

With regard to this clone: Other DNA sequences in this sample translate to the same CDR3. This rearrangement joins TRBV7-3 to TRBJ2-2; the match to TRBD1 covers 8 bases. The germline V gene encodes CDR1 SGHTA and CDR2 FQGTGA. The V segment lost 1 base and the J segment 5 bases; nucleotides outside the gene matches: 0. This CDR3 has 14 amino acids. CDR3: CASSLNRGTGELFF. CDR3 coding DNA: TGTGCCAGCAGCTTAAACAGGGGGACCGGGGAGCTGTTTTTT.

V and J are TRBV9 and TRBJ2-6, with D possibly TRBD1 on 5 matching bases. The V end was cut by 4 bases, the J end by 0 bases, with 14 bases between. Germline values: CDR1 SGDLS, CDR2 YYNGEE. This CDR3 has 17 residues. CDR3 nucleotide sequence: TGTGCCAGCAGCAAGACGACAGTATACTCTGGGGCCAACGTCCTGACTTTC. Its protein is CASSKTTVYSGANVLTF.

J is TRBJ1-2 and V is TRBV28; TRBD1 matches 7 bases. CDR3 length: 13 residues. The junction had 1 base not matched to a gene; V was cut back by 2 bases and J by 4 bases. Germline lookup yields CDR1 MDHEN and CDR2 SYDVKM. CDR3 bases: TGTGCCAGCAGTTTAGGACAGGTCTATGGCTACACCTTC. This codes for CASSLGQVYGYTF.

The V gene is TRBV7-2, the J gene TRBJ1-5; 8 bases are shared with TRBD1. The V segment lost 5 bases and the J segment 8 bases; nucleotides outside the gene matches: 8. The CDR3 loop spans 14 amino acids. Germline V lookup: CDR1 SGHTA, CDR2 FQGNSA. The CDR3 DNA sequence: TGTGCCAGCAGCCAGCAGGGGGCTCTGGAGCCCCAGCATTTT. This encodes CASSQQGALEPQHF. The whole variable domain, remainder taken from reference TRBV7-2 and TRBJ1-5, is GAGVSQSPSNKVTEKGKDVELRCDPISGHTALYWYRQSLGQGLEFLIYFQGNSAPDKSGLPSDRFSAERTGGSVSTLTIQRTQQEDSAVYLCASSQQGALEPQHFGDGTRLSIL.

The rearrangement uses TRBV25-1 and TRBJ1-1; D ambiguous. The germline V gene has CDR1 MGHDK and CDR2 SYGVNS. The CDR3 runs to 13 residues. V was cut by 3 bases and J by 6 bases, with 11 bases left in between. CDR3 loop: CASSDLLNAEAFF. The CDR3, as DNA: TGTGCCAGCAGTGATCTCCTGAATGCTGAAGCTTTCTTT.

This clone appeared a few times. CDR3 in DNA: TGTGCCAGCAGTGGGGACAATTTGGGCTACACCTTC. Translated, it gives CASSGDNLGYTF. This rearrangement joins TRBV2 to TRBJ1-2; weak D call: TRBD1 (6 bases). The CDR3 spans 12 residues. Germline CDR1 and CDR2: SNHLY and FYNNEI. Trimming left V 4 bases short and J 8 bases short, with 11 bases between.

The rearrangement uses TRBV5-1 and TRBJ1-6; 8 bases are a match to TRBD1. The CDR3 sequence is 19 residues long. Germline lookup yields CDR1 SGHRS and CDR2 YFSETQ. The V gene end was trimmed by 0 bases and the J gene end by 4 bases; junction bases not matched to a gene: 12. The CDR3 reads CASSLGVQGAGRYNSPLHF. The CDR3 coding sequence is TGCGCCAGCAGCTTGGGAGTGCAGGGGGCTGGCAGATATAATTCACCCCTCCACTTT.

The chain couples TRBV5-4 to TRBJ1-1; a weak D match, TRBD1 (5 bases). CDR3 length: 14 residues. Germline V lookup: CDR1 SGHNT, CDR2 YYREEE (reference sequence). Trimming cost V 3 bases and J 6 bases, with 15 bases left between them. The CDR3 here is CASSWKGSGAEAFF. CDR3 bases: TGTGCCAGCAGCTGGAAGGGGTCGGGAGCTGAAGCTTTCTTT.